These 20 T cell receptor beta chains share one sample of origin, sequenced in a study of OX40 agonist ivuxolimab in advanced cancers. TCRdb keeps only in-frame clones here, not all; method: immunoSEQ multiplex PCR. The profile shows 89,000 or so clones, 88% of them singletons. The sample in question was CD4+ or CD8+ T cells sorted from blood, obtained in a trial of the OX40 agonist ivuxolimab. The receptors originated from an adult with an advanced solid tumor such as melanoma, head and neck, liver or kidney cancer.

The rearrangement joins TRBV28 to TRBJ2-7, with D possibly matching TRBD1 (6 bases). V gave up 6 bases and J gave up 3 bases, with 12 bases separating them. CDR3 length: 13 residues. Germline V gene sequence: CDR1 MDHEN, CDR2 SYDVKM. In DNA, the CDR3 is TGTGCCAGCAGAACCACAGGGAACTACGAGCAGTACTTC. Encoded protein: CASRTTGNYEQYF. The whole variable domain, filled in from reference TRBV28 and TRBJ2-7, reads DVKVTQSSRYLVKRTGEKVFLECVQDMDHENMFWYRQDPGLGLRLIYFSYDVKMKEKGDIPEGYSVSREKKERFSLILESASTNQTSMYLCASRTTGNYEQYFGPGTRLTVT.

This clone occurred a few times. The chain couples TRBV20-1 to TRBJ1-1; D remains unclear. Germline assignment: CDR1 DFQATT and CDR2 SNEGSKA (reference sequence). This CDR3 has 11 residues. Trimming left V 3 bases short and J 4 bases short, with 6 bases between. CDR3 DNA sequence: TGCAGTGCTAGCCCCACCACTGAAGCTTTCTTT. It codes for CSASPTTEAFF.

This clone was seen more than once but under ten times. The rearrangement joins TRBV7-6 to TRBJ2-3; D ambiguous. Between the trimmed V and J ends, which lost 3 bases and 3 bases, there was a span of 7 bases. The CDR3 is 13 residues long. Germline assignment: CDR1 SGHVS and CDR2 FNYEAQ. In DNA, the CDR3 is TGTGCCAGCAGCTTTGGGGAAACAGATACGCAGTATTTT. As protein: CASSFGETDTQYF. Using reference TRBV7-6 and TRBJ2-3 for the parts outside the CDR3, the full variable domain is GAGVSQSPRYKVTKRGQDVALRCDPISGHVSLYWYRQALGQGPEFLTYFNYEAQQDKSGLPNDRFSAERPEGSISTLTIQRTEQRDSAMYRCASSFGETDTQYFGPGTRLTVL.

The rearrangement links TRBV5-1 to TRBJ2-3; no clear D. This CDR3 has 16 amino acids. Germline CDR1 and CDR2: SGHRS and YFSETQ. V was clipped by 0 bases and J by 5 bases, with 16 bases between them. DNA for the CDR3: TGCGCCAGCAGCTTGGAGGGCACCGCGCCCATAGATACGCAGTATTTT. Amino acid sequence: CASSLEGTAPIDTQYF.

The CDR3 protein is CASSELRSSYEQYF. CDR3 nucleotides: TGTGCCAGCAGTGAACTTAGATCCTCCTACGAGCAGTACTTC. The chain carries TRBV6-1 and TRBJ2-7, with no clear D. Trimming took off 2 bases at V and 0 bases at J, with 8 bases between the two ends. Looked up from germline, CDR1 is MNHNS and CDR2 is SASEGT. The CDR3 has 14 amino acids.

The rearrangement uses TRBV7-9 and TRBJ2-3, with D tentatively TRBD2 (6 bases). The CDR3 has 13 amino acids. Germline V gene sequence: CDR1 SEHNR, CDR2 FQNEAQ (reference sequence). Deletions cut 2 bases from V and 5 bases from J, with 8 bases between. This CDR3 reads CASSLTGEDTQYF. The CDR3 nucleotides read TGTGCCAGCAGCTTAACGGGAGAAGATACGCAGTATTTT.

This clone showed up just once. The J gene is TRBJ2-3, the V gene TRBV28, with D perhaps matching TRBD1 (6 bases). This CDR3 has 13 amino acids. With 11 bases removed from V and 4 bases from J, the gap between germline ends came to 16 bases. CDR1 and CDR2 from the germline V gene are MDHEN and SYDVKM. This chain's CDR3 is CALAEGGADTQYF. The CDR3 DNA sequence: TGTGCCTTAGCCGAAGGGGGAGCAGATACGCAGTATTTT.

The CDR3 DNA reads as TGTGCCAGCAGCCGGACTAGCGGGATGAGGAATGAGCAGTTCTTC. This encodes CASSRTSGMRNEQFF. This chain links TRBV7-2 with TRBJ2-1, with 12 positions matching TRBD2. Per germline, CDR1 SGHTA and CDR2 FQGNSA. This CDR3 comprises 15 residues. The J segment lost 7 bases and the V segment lost 5 bases, leaving 6 bases of the junction unmatched. Drawing the rest from reference TRBV7-2 and TRBJ2-1, the complete variable domain is GAGVSQSPSNKVTEKGKDVELRCDPISGHTALYWYRQSLGQGLEFLIYFQGNSAPDKSGLPSDRFSAERTGGSVSTLTIQRTQQEDSAVYLCASSRTSGMRNEQFFGPGTRLTVL.

In this sample, this clone turned up once. This sequence joins TRBV7-9 and TRBJ2-5; D unclear. This CDR3 is built from 14 residues. V was cut by 1 base and J by 5 bases, with 11 bases left in between. Germline values: CDR1 SEHNR, CDR2 FQNEAQ (reference sequence). CDR3 in amino acids: CASSLVATKETQYF. The CDR3 nucleotides are TGTGCCAGCAGCTTAGTCGCAACGAAGGAGACCCAGTACTTC.

This rearrangement joins TRBV19 to TRBJ2-1; possible D gene TRBD2, 6 bases. Germline V gene lookup returns CDR1 LNHDA and CDR2 SQIVND (reference sequence). The CDR3 covers 15 residues. V was cut by 4 bases and J by 10 bases, with 20 bases left in between. The CDR3 nucleotides are TGTGCCAGTAGTACGACCCGGGACTGGATGAGGGAGCAGTTCTTC. This sequence encodes CASSTTRDWMREQFF.

The gene calls are TRBV14 and TRBJ2-5; 7 bases are shared with TRBD2. This CDR3 spans 16 amino acids. Germline assignment: CDR1 SGHDN and CDR2 FVKESK. The junction had 13 bases not matched to a gene; V was cut back by 5 bases and J by 4 bases. CDR3 nucleotide sequence: TGTGCCAGCAGCAAAAATCCCGCGGGGGTGGCAGAGACCCAGTACTTC. Amino acid sequence: CASSKNPAGVAETQYF. Full variable domain (missing parts from reference TRBV14 and TRBJ2-5): EAGVTQFPSHSVIEKGQTVTLRCDPISGHDNLYWYRRVMGKEIKFLLHFVKESKQDESGMPNNRFLAERTGGTYSTLKVQPAELEDSGVYFCASSKNPAGVAETQYFGPGTRLLVL.

J is TRBJ1-2 and V is TRBV4-3; 7 bases line up with TRBD1. Per the germline V gene, CDR1 is LGHNA and CDR2 is YSLEER. The CDR3 contains 14 residues. Losses at the gene ends were 0 bases for V and 2 bases for J; bases not matched to a gene: 0. The chain's CDR3 is CASSQEDRNYGYTF. The CDR3 DNA is TGCGCCAGCAGCCAAGAGGACAGGAACTATGGCTACACCTTC.

This rearrangement joins TRBV27 to TRBJ2-5; TRBD1 is a possible D gene (7 bases). Trimming took off 6 bases at V and 1 base at J, with 18 bases between the two ends. CDR3 length: 16 residues. The germline V gene encodes CDR1 MNHEY and CDR2 SMNVEV (reference sequence). This CDR3 is CASSPGRTGVQETQYF. In DNA, the CDR3 is TGTGCCAGCAGCCCTGGGAGGACAGGCGTCCAAGAGACCCAGTACTTC.

The V and J genes are TRBV18 and TRBJ2-1; 9 bases align to TRBD2. J lost 7 bases, V lost 2 bases, and 6 bases had no gene match. Germline lookup yields CDR1 KGHSH and CDR2 LQKENI. This CDR3 contains 15 residues. In nucleotides, the CDR3 is TGTGCCAGCTCACCAGCGGGACTAGCCCTAAATGAGCAGTTCTTC. It translates to CASSPAGLALNEQFF.

The chain uses TRBV6-6 and TRBJ2-1; either TRBD1 or TRBD2 may fit D (5 bases each). The CDR3 has 15 amino acids. Germline V lookup: CDR1 MNHNY, CDR2 SVGAGI (reference sequence). Trimming removed 6 bases at V and 6 bases at J, with 18 bases between. CDR3 in DNA: TGTGCCAGCAGGAACCGGGGACCAGTACCCAATGAGCAGTTCTTC. Its protein is CASRNRGPVPNEQFF.

V gene TRBV7-2 combines with J gene TRBJ2-5; a possible D gene is TRBD1 (5 bases). CDR1 is SGHTA, CDR2 FQGNSA, per germline. Trimming took 5 bases from V and 7 from J, leaving 17 bases between them. The CDR3 sequence is 14 residues long. The CDR3 coding sequence is TGTGCCAGCAGCCCAGACAGAAACTATGGGACCCAGTACTTC. Translation: CASSPDRNYGTQYF.

This clone was observed a single time. This chain joins TRBV5-1 and TRBJ2-7; maybe TRBD2 (5 bases). Trimming pared 0 bases from V and 6 bases from J, leaving 10 bases between. The CDR3 sequence is 13 residues long. Germline V gene sequence: CDR1 SGHRS, CDR2 YFSETQ. The CDR3 spells CASSLAGGREQYF. The CDR3 DNA follows: TGCGCCAGCAGCTTGGCGGGCGGGCGCGAGCAGTACTTC.

J is TRBJ2-2 and V is TRBV9; D may be TRBD1 or TRBD2 (5 bases each). The CDR3 consists of 15 residues. V was cut by 4 bases and J by 6 bases, with 16 bases left in between. Germline V CDR1 and CDR2: SGDLS, YYNGEE. DNA for the CDR3: TGTGCCAGCAGCCGGGACCCCGGAGTCCCCGGGGAGCTGTTTTTT. Residues: CASSRDPGVPGELFF. Drawing the rest from reference TRBV9 and TRBJ2-2, the complete variable domain is DSGVTQTPKHLITATGQRVTLRCSPRSGDLSVYWYQQSLDQGLQFLIQYYNGEERAKGNILERFSAQQFPDLHSELNLSSLELGDSALYFCASSRDPGVPGELFFGEGSRLTVL.

The chain joins TRBV11-3 to TRBJ2-7; no definite D call. The germline V gene has CDR1 SGHNT and CDR2 YENEEA. The CDR3 spans 11 residues. V lost 7 bases and J 5 bases, leaving 9 bases between the germline ends. CDR3: CASTTWNEQYF. CDR3 sequence (DNA): TGTGCCAGCACAACTTGGAACGAGCAGTACTTC.

As to this clone: Additional DNA sequences in this sample encode the identical CDR3. The chain has TRBV7-3 and TRBJ2-2, with D uncertain. The germline V gene has CDR1 SGHTA and CDR2 FQGTGA. This CDR3 region has 13 residues. Trimming took off 3 bases at V and 5 bases at J, with 7 bases between the two ends. The CDR3 reads CASSLTGTGELFF. CDR3 DNA: TGTGCCAGCAGCTTGACTGGGACCGGGGAGCTGTTTTTT.